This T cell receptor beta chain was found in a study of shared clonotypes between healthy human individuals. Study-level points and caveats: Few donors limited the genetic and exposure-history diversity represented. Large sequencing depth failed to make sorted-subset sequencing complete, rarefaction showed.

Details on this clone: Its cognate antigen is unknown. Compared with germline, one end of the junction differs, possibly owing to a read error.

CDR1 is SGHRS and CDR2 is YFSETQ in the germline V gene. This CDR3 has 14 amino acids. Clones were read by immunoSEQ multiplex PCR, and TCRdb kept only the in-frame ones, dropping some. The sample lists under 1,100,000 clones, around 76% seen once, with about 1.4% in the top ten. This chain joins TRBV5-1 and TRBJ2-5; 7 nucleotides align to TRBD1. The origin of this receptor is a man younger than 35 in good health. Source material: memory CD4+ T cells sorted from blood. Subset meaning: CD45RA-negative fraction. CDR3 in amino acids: CASSVPGQQGTQYF. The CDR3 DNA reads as TGCGCCAGCAGCGTCCCGGGACAGCAAGGGACCCAGTACTTC.